The clone carrying this T cell receptor (beta chain) has just a few counts. Germline CDR1 reads DFQATT; CDR2 reads SNEGSKA (reference sequence). Trimming took 5 bases from V and 4 from J, leaving 21 bases between them. CDR3 length: 15 amino acids. TCRdb called the 5' RACE reads again in MiXCR, with one record for every CDR3 protein. The sample has a few hundred thousand distinct CDR3 sequences; about 18% are singletons. This entry is derived from a study of identical twins. The sample taken for sequencing was naive T cells sorted from blood. This rearrangement joins TRBV20-1 to TRBJ2-7; D is perhaps TRBD1 or TRBD2 (5 bases each). This TCR derives from a man aged 45 to 65 in good health. The chain's CDR3 is CSASSGTELGYEQYF. CDR3 bases: TGCAGTGCTTCGTCAGGGACGGAGCTCGGGTACGAGCAGTACTTC.